A single sample is the source of the 23 T cell receptor beta chains below, sequenced in a study of OX40 agonist ivuxolimab in advanced cancers. Data came from immunoSEQ multiplex PCR; TCRdb stores just in-frame clones and leaves some out. Of 95,000 to 100,000 clones listed, about four fifths are singletons. Source: CD4+ or CD8+ T cells sorted from blood, taken in a trial of the OX40 agonist ivuxolimab. The source is an adult with an advanced solid tumor such as melanoma, head and neck, liver or kidney cancer.

The chain uses TRBV7-9 and TRBJ2-1; 12 nucleotides align to TRBD2. Per germline, CDR1 SEHNR and CDR2 FQNEAQ (reference sequence). The CDR3 sequence is 15 residues long. With V trimmed by 5 bases and J by 9 bases, 8 bases remained unmatched. This CDR3 is CASSLGLAGSPEQFF. The CDR3 nucleotides are TGTGCCAGCAGCCTAGGACTAGCGGGGAGTCCTGAGCAGTTCTTC.

The V call is TRBV2, the J call TRBJ1-6; the match to TRBD1 covers 9 bases. The J segment lost 10 bases and the V segment lost 6 bases, leaving 4 bases of the junction unmatched. This CDR3 has 13 residues. Germline V gene lookup returns CDR1 SNHLY and CDR2 FYNNEI. The CDR3 loop is CASSVDRGSPLHF. CDR3 DNA sequence: TGTGCCAGCAGCGTGGACAGGGGCTCACCCCTCCACTTT.

This rearrangement joins TRBV2 to TRBJ1-1; a possible D gene is TRBD1 (5 bases). The germline CDR1 and CDR2 sequences are SNHLY and FYNNEI. This CDR3 has 15 residues. Trimming left V 6 bases short and J 5 bases short, with 19 bases between. The CDR3 DNA reads TGTGCCAGCAGCCCCGGTCGGGGGGGTTTGACTGAAGCTTTCTTT. The encoded protein is CASSPGRGGLTEAFF.

The J gene is TRBJ2-5, the V gene TRBV7-3, with a tentative D call TRBD2 (6 bases). This CDR3 is 14 amino acids long. In germline, CDR1 is SGHTA, CDR2 FQGTGA. The germline V and J ends were trimmed by 8 bases and 2 bases, with 15 bases remaining between them. The CDR3 nucleotides read TGTGCCAGCGGGTTCGCGGGACCACAAGAGACCCAGTACTTC. Amino acids: CASGFAGPQETQYF.

This chain connects TRBV9 to TRBJ2-1, with TRBD2 identical over 8 bases. CDR1 and CDR2 from the germline V gene are SGDLS and YYNGEE. This CDR3 region has 15 residues. Unmatched junction bases numbered 5, after V lost 3 bases and J lost 3 bases. CDR3 loop: CASSALAAGYNEQFF. For the CDR3, the DNA is TGTGCCAGCAGCGCACTAGCGGCTGGCTACAATGAGCAGTTCTTC.

The chain recombines TRBV28 with TRBJ2-7; 9 positions agree with TRBD1. This CDR3 is 18 amino acids long. V shed 5 bases, J shed 0 bases, and the junction held 14 bases outside the gene matches. Per the germline V gene, CDR1 is MDHEN and CDR2 is SYDVKM. The CDR3 DNA sequence: TGTGCCAGCAGTCCCTACGCGGTCCGGGACAGGGACTCCTACGAGCAGTACTTC. Translated, it gives CASSPYAVRDRDSYEQYF.

The V and J genes are TRBV5-4 and TRBJ2-7; TRBD2 aligns across 7 bases. The end of the DNA is better explained by TRBJ2-1, so the J call may be wrong. The CDR3 consists of 16 residues. Per the germline V gene, CDR1 is SGHNT and CDR2 is YYREEE (reference sequence). The CDR3 sequence: CASSLAGGGLVNEQFF. The CDR3 DNA follows: TGTGCCAGCAGCTTGGCGGGGGGAGGGCTAGTAAATGAGCAGTTCTTC.

The chain carries TRBV19 and TRBJ2-1, with TRBD1 identical over 10 bases. Trimming took 4 bases from V and 5 from J; bases not matched to a gene: 11. The CDR3 is 17 amino acids. CDR1 and CDR2 from the germline V gene are LNHDA and SQIVND (reference sequence). CDR3 protein: CASSTRDRGQINNEQFF. The CDR3 DNA follows: TGTGCCAGTAGTACCCGGGACAGGGGCCAAATAAACAATGAGCAGTTCTTC.

This clone was picked up a small number of times. This sequence joins TRBV28 and TRBJ2-2, with 11 bases matching TRBD1. The CDR3 runs to 18 residues. Losses at the gene ends were 5 bases for V and 6 bases for J; bases not matched to a gene: 14. The germline gives CDR1 MDHEN, CDR2 SYDVKM. CDR3 residues: CASSAHGTGGGRPGELFF. Written as DNA, the CDR3 is TGTGCCAGCAGTGCCCACGGGACAGGGGGAGGAAGGCCCGGGGAGCTGTTTTTT.

The chain is built from TRBV4-2 and TRBJ2-5; 12 nucleotides line up with TRBD2. The CDR3 runs to 16 residues. Germline loops: CDR1 LGHNA, CDR2 YNFKEQ. With V trimmed by 2 bases and J by 1 base, 2 bases remained unmatched. The CDR3 loop reads CASSQLAGGTQETQYF. DNA of the CDR3: TGTGCCAGCAGCCAACTAGCGGGAGGGACCCAAGAGACCCAGTACTTC.

The V gene is TRBV6-5, the J gene TRBJ1-5, with TRBD1 matching 7 bases. In germline, CDR1 is MNHEY, CDR2 SVGAGI. J gave up 4 bases and V 5 bases, and 2 bases lay outside the gene matches. CDR3 length: 13 residues. DNA for the CDR3: TGTGCCAGCAGTGTGGGACAGAATCAGCCCCAGCATTTT. Its translation is CASSVGQNQPQHF.

V gene TRBV6-5 combines with J gene TRBJ2-1; TRBD2 agrees at 9 bases. Per germline, CDR1 MNHEY and CDR2 SVGAGI. J gave up 3 bases and V 7 bases, and 7 bases lay outside the gene matches. The CDR3 is made up of 15 amino acids. The CDR3 region is CASTRGTSSYNEQFF. CDR3 nucleotide sequence: TGTGCCAGCACCCGAGGGACTAGCAGCTACAATGAGCAGTTCTTC.

A single count supports this clone. The chain joins TRBV9 to TRBJ2-7; D unclear. Germline CDR1 reads SGDLS; CDR2 reads YYNGEE. The CDR3 is 13 residues long. Trimming took 2 bases from V and 4 from J, leaving 10 bases between them. The CDR3: CASSVNTGYEQYF. The CDR3 DNA follows: TGTGCCAGCAGCGTGAACACCGGGTACGAGCAGTACTTC.

This chain joins TRBV27 and TRBJ2-7; 10 nucleotides match TRBD1. V trimming: 2 bases; J trimming: 4 bases; junction bases outside the gene matches: 5. Per germline, CDR1 MNHEY and CDR2 SMNVEV (reference sequence). CDR3 length: 15 residues. CDR3 sequence: CASSLRGQGMYEQYF. The DNA for the CDR3 is TGTGCCAGCAGTTTACGGGGACAGGGGATGTACGAGCAGTACTTC.

This clone is a singleton in its sample. The chain joins TRBV11-2 to TRBJ1-4; 7 bases match TRBD1. The CDR3 contains 14 residues. Germline V gives CDR1 SGHAT, CDR2 FQNNGV. J lost 10 bases, V lost 1 base, and 6 bases had no gene match. CDR3 sequence (DNA): TGTGCCAGCAGCTTAGGACAGGCAGGGGGAAAACTGTTTTTT. Amino acid sequence: CASSLGQAGGKLFF.

V is TRBV28 and J is TRBJ1-2; D not certain. With 7 bases removed from V and 4 bases from J, the gap between germline ends came to 10 bases. The CDR3 covers 12 residues. Germline V gives CDR1 MDHEN, CDR2 SYDVKM. The CDR3 is CASTAGSYGYTF. The CDR3 DNA is TGTGCCAGCACCGCTGGATCCTATGGCTACACCTTC.

The chain uses TRBV5-5 and TRBJ1-5, with D unclear. Germline V gives CDR1 SGHKS, CDR2 YYEKEE (reference sequence). The length of the CDR3 is 13 residues. Trimming cost V 2 bases and J 4 bases, with 7 bases left between them. The CDR3 loop reads CASSFGVNQPQHF. CDR3 nucleotide sequence: TGTGCCAGCAGCTTCGGGGTAAATCAGCCCCAGCATTTT.

The rearrangement links TRBV6-6 to TRBJ2-7; 9 bases align to TRBD2. Germline CDR1 is MNHNY and CDR2 is SVGAGI (reference sequence). After removal of 0 bases from V and 4 bases from J, the junction contained 1 base not matched to a gene. The CDR3 contains 14 residues. The CDR3 protein is CASSYSSGRYEQYF. CDR3 bases: TGTGCCAGCAGTTACTCGAGCGGGAGGTACGAGCAGTACTTC.

This chain uses TRBV5-1 with TRBJ1-1; a possible D gene is TRBD1 (6 bases). The CDR3 has 15 amino acids. Germline V CDR1 and CDR2: SGHRS, YFSETQ. Trimming shortened V by 4 bases and J by 4 bases, and 17 bases separated the two germline ends. CDR3 DNA: TGCGCCAGCAGCCATACCAATAGGGGGGGCACTGAAGCTTTCTTT. This codes for CASSHTNRGGTEAFF.

This chain connects TRBV5-1 to TRBJ1-4; TRBD1 agrees at 7 bases. V dropped 3 bases and J dropped 7; count of bases not matched to a gene: 9. This CDR3 spans 15 amino acids. Germline V gene data show CDR1 as SGHRS and CDR2 as YFSETQ. This CDR3 is CASSSQPGGGEKLFF. As DNA, the CDR3 is TGCGCCAGCAGCTCTCAGCCAGGGGGAGGTGAAAAACTGTTTTTT.

The chain employs TRBV29-1 and TRBJ2-7, with D tentatively TRBD1 or TRBD2 (6 bases each). The germline V gene has CDR1 SQVTM and CDR2 ANQGSEA. The V and J ends lost 3 bases and 6 bases respectively, with 21 bases between them. CDR3 size: 15 residues. For the CDR3, the DNA is TGCAGCGTTGAGGGGGCTGGGGGGAACTTCCTCGAGCAGTACTTC. Protein product: CSVEGAGGNFLEQYF.

V usage is TRBV6-5 and J usage is TRBJ1-4; no clear D. The CDR3 is 11 amino acids. Germline V gives CDR1 MNHEY, CDR2 SVGAGI. Deletions cut 6 bases from V and 7 bases from J, with 6 bases between. In DNA form, the CDR3 reads TGTGCCAGCAGACTAAGTGAAAAACTGTTTTTT. Translated, it gives CASRLSEKLFF.

This clone was recorded once. V gene TRBV5-4 combines with J gene TRBJ2-2, with D unresolved. The CDR3 is 16 residues long. Germline V gene lookup returns CDR1 SGHNT and CDR2 YYREEE (reference sequence). Trimming left V 3 bases short and J 0 bases short, with 12 bases between. CDR3 nucleotides: TGTGCCAGCAGCTCTTCTAGAAACACGAACACCGGGGAGCTGTTTTTT. Its translation is CASSSSRNTNTGELFF. The whole variable domain, remainder taken from reference TRBV5-4 and TRBJ2-2, is ETGVTQSPTHLIKTRGQQVTLRCSSQSGHNTVSWYQQALGQGPQFIFQYYREEENGRGNFPPRFSGLQFPNYSSELNVNALELDDSALYLCASSSSRNTNTGELFFGEGSRLTVL.